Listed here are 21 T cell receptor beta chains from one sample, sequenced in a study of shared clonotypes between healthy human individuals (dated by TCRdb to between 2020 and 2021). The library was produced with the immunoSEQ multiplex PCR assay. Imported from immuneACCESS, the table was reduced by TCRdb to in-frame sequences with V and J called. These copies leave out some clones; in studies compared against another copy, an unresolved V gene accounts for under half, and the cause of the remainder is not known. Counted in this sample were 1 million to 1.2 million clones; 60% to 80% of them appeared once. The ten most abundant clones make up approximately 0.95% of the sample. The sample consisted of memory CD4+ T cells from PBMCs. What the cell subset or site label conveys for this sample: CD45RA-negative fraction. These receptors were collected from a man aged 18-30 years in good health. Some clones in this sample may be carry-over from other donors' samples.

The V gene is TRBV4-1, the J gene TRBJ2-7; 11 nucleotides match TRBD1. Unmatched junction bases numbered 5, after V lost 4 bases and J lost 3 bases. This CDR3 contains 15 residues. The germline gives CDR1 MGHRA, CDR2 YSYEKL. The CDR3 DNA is TGCGCCAGCAGCCTCGGACAGGGGGCCCACTACGAGCAGTACTTC. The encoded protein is CASSLGQGAHYEQYF.

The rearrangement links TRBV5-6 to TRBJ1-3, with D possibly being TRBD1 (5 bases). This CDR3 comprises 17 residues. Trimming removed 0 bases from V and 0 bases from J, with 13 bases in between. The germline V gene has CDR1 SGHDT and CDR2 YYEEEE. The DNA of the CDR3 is TGTGCCAGCAGCTTGGTAGGGACTCCTAGCTCTGGAAACACCATATATTTT. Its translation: CASSLVGTPSSGNTIYF.

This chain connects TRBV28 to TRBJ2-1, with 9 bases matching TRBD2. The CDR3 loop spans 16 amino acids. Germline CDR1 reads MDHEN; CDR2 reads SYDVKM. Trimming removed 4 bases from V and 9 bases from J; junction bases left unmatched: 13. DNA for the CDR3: TGTGCCAGCAGTTCCCCCGGTAGCGGGAGTTTATCTGAGCAGTTCTTC. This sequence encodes CASSSPGSGSLSEQFF.

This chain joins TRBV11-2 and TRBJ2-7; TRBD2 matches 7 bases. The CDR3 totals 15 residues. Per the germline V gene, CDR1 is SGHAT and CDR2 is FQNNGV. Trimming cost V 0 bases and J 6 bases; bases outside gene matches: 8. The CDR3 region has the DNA TGTGCCAGCAGCTTAGATCGGGGAGGGCTCGGCGAGCAGTACTTC. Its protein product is CASSLDRGGLGEQYF.

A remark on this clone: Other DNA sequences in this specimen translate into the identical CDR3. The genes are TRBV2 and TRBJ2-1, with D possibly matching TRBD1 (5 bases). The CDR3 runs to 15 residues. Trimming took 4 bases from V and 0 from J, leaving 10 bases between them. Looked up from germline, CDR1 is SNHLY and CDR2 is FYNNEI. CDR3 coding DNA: TGTGCCAGCAGTGGGGATAGGGGCTCCTACAATGAGCAGTTCTTC. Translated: CASSGDRGSYNEQFF.

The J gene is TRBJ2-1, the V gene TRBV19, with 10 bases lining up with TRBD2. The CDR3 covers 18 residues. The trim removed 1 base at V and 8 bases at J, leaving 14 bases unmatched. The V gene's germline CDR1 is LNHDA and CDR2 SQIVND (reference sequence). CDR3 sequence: CASSIGRASGSIFHEQFF. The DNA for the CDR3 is TGTGCCAGTAGTATAGGGAGGGCTAGCGGGAGTATATTCCATGAGCAGTTCTTC.

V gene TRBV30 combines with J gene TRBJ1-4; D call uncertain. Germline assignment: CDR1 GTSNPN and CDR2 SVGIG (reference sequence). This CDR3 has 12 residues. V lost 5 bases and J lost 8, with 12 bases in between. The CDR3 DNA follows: TGTGCCTGGGACCAGCGAGGCGAAAAACTGTTTTTT. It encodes CAWDQRGEKLFF.

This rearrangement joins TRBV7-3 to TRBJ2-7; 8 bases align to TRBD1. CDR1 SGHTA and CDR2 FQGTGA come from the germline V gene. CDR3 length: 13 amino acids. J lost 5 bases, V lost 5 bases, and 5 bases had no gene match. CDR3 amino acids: CASSTRQGHEQYF. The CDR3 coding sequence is TGTGCCAGCAGCACTAGACAGGGGCACGAGCAGTACTTC.

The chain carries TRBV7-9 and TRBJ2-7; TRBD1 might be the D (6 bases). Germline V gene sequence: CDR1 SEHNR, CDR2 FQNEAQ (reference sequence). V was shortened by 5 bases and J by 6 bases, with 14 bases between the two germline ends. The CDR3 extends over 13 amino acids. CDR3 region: CASSASGVGEQYF. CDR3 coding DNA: TGTGCCAGCAGCGCCTCAGGGGTCGGCGAGCAGTACTTC.

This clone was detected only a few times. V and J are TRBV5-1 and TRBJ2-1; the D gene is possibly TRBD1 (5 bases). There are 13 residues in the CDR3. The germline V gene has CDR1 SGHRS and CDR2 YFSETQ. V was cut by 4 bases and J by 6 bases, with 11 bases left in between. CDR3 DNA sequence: TGCGCCAGCAGCGCGCAGGGTGGCAATGAGCAGTTCTTC. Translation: CASSAQGGNEQFF. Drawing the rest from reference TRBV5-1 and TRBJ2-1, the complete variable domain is KAGVTQTPRYLIKTRGQQVTLSCSPISGHRSVSWYQQTPGQGLQFLFEYFSETQRNKGNFPGRFSGRQFSNSRSEMNVSTLELGDSALYLCASSAQGGNEQFFGPGTRLTVL.

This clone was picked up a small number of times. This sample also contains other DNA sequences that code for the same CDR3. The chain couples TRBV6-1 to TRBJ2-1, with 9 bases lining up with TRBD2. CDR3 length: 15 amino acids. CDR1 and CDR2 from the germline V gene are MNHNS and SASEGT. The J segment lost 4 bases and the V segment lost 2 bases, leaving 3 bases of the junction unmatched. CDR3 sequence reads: CASSESSGSYNEQFF. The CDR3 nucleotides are TGTGCCAGCAGTGAAAGTAGCGGGAGTTACAATGAGCAGTTCTTC.

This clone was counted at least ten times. The CDR3 nucleotides are TGTGCCAGCAGTTACGGGGGGACTAACAACTACAATGAGCAGTTCTTC. Its protein is CASSYGGTNNYNEQFF. This rearrangement joins TRBV6-5 to TRBJ2-1; 7 bases are a match to TRBD2. There are 16 residues in the CDR3. The germline V gene has CDR1 MNHEY and CDR2 SVGAGI. The ends lost 2 bases at V and 3 bases at J; junction bases unmatched: 7.

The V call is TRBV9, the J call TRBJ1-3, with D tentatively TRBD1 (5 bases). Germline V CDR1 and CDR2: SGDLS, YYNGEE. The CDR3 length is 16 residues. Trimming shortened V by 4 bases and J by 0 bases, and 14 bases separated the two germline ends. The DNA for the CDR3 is TGTGCCAGCAGCCAAGGGGACGCAAGCTCTGGAAACACCATATATTTT. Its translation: CASSQGDASSGNTIYF.

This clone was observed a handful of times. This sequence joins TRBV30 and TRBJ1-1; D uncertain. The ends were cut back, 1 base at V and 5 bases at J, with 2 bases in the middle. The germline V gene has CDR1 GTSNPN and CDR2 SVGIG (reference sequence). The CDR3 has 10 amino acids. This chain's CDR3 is CAWSDTEAFF. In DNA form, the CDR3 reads TGTGCCTGGAGTGATACTGAAGCTTTCTTT.

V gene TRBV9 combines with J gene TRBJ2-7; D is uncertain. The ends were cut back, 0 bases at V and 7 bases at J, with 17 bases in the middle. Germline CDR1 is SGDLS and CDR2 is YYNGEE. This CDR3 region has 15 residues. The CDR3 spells CASSVGSGGSEEQYF. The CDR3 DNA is TGTGCCAGCAGCGTAGGGTCGGGTGGGTCGGAAGAGCAGTACTTC.

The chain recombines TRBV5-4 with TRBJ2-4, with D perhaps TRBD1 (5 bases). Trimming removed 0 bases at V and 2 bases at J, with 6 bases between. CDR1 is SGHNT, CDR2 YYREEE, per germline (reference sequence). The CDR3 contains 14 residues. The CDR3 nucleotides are TGTGCCAGCAGCTTGGAGGGGACCAAAAACATTCAGTACTTC. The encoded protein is CASSLEGTKNIQYF.

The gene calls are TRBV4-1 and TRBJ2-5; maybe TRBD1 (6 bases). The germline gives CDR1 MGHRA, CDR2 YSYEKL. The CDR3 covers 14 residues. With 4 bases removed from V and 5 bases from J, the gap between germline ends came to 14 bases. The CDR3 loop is CASSLRQVGETQYF. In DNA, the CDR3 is TGCGCCAGCAGCCTTCGACAGGTCGGGGAGACCCAGTACTTC.

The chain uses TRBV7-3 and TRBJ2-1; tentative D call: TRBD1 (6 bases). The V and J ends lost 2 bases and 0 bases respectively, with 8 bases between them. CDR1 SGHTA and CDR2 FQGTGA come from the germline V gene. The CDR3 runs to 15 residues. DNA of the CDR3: TGTGCCAGCAGCTTAGTGGGGGCCTCCTACAATGAGCAGTTCTTC. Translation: CASSLVGASYNEQFF.

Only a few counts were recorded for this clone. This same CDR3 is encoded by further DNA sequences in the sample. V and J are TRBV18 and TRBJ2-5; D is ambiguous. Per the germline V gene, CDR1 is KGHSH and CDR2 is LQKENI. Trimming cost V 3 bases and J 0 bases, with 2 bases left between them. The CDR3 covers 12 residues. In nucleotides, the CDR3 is TGTGCCAGCTCACCGGACCAAGAGACCCAGTACTTC. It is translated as CASSPDQETQYF.

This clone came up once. The DNA of the CDR3 is TGCGCCAGCAGCTCGCAAGCGGGTTTTCCAGATACGCAGTATTTT. Translation: CASSSQAGFPDTQYF. V and J are TRBV5-1 and TRBJ2-3, with D possibly matching TRBD2 (6 bases). Trimming stripped 3 bases from V and 4 bases from J, with 15 bases between. This CDR3 has 15 residues. From germline, CDR1 is SGHRS and CDR2 YFSETQ.

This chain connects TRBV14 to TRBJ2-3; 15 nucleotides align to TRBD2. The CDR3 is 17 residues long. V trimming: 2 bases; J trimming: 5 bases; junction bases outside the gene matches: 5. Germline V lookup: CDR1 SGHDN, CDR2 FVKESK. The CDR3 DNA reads TGTGCCAGCAGCCAATTCCGGACTAGCGGGAGGGAAGATACGCAGTATTTT. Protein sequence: CASSQFRTSGREDTQYF.